The clone carrying this TCR beta chain appeared once. Trimming removed 0 bases from V and 1 base from J; junction bases left unmatched: 7. Germline V gene data show CDR1 as KGHSH and CDR2 as LQKENI. This CDR3 has 18 amino acids. Produced via immunoSEQ multiplex PCR; TCRdb's table is partial and in-frame only. The data show fewer than 65,000 clones, roughly 90% seen once. The entry originates in a study of T cell changes during pregnancy in multiple sclerosis. The specimen comprised peripheral blood, sampled in the first trimester of pregnancy. The source of this sequence is a female donor in good health, enrolled as a control in a pregnancy study. The chain combines TRBV18 with TRBJ2-3, with 10 bases identical to TRBD2. In nucleotides, the CDR3 is TGTGCCAGCTCACCACCTCTAGCGGGAGCGGATCGCACAGATACGCAGTATTTT. It yields the protein CASSPPLAGADRTDTQYF.